The clone carrying this T cell receptor beta chain was found many times. The antigen remains undetermined. The data are from a study of molecular identifiers for immune sequencing clone quantification. General study points: Clonotypes topping 20 RNA copies carried over 97% of effector molecules but under 1% of naive ones. Jurkat TCR RNA from one cell was spiked into one million naive cells, and it was reportedly detectable there. Barcodes shared by identical TCR molecules could lead to underestimated sizes of highly expanded clones.

Using a CD8+CD4-CCR7+CD45RA+ phenotype, naive CD8 T cells were sorted. The CDR3 covers 14 residues. From germline, CDR1 is MNHEY and CDR2 SVGAGI. The V and J ends lost 6 bases and 6 bases, in that order; junction bases with no gene match: 8. One entry per CDR3 protein, called by TCRdb with MiXCR from the PCR reads. The sample includes tens of thousands of distinct CDR3 sequences, 24% of them seen just once. This sequence joins TRBV6-5 and TRBJ1-5; 7 bases are a match to TRBD1. This TCR came from a human donor in good health. Some libraries in this study had Jurkat cell RNA spiked in. The specimen was naive CD8+ T cells from blood, with Jurkat cell RNA spiked in. Subset denoted: FACS-sorted CD8+CD4-CCR7+CD45RA+ naive T cells. The CDR3: CASRRNRGGQPQHF. The CDR3, as DNA: TGTGCCAGCAGAAGAAACAGGGGAGGTCAGCCCCAGCATTTT.